The TCR beta chain described here comes from a study of blood T cell repertoires in COVID-19. Trimming removed 6 bases at V and 3 bases at J, with 8 bases between. CDR1 and CDR2 (germline): MGHRA, YSYEKL. The CDR3 has 12 amino acids. Data came from immunoSEQ multiplex PCR; TCRdb stores just in-frame clones and leaves some out. The sample comprises a few hundred thousand clones, around 90% of which are singletons, and roughly 1.2% rests with the top ten. This clone was seen once. Clinical histories supplied by participants themselves formed the basis of cohort assignment. This chain uses TRBV4-1 with TRBJ1-1, with D hard to call. Sequencing was performed on PBMCs or T cells enriched from blood (not recorded which). The clonotype was recovered from a woman aged 18-30 years who had recovered from COVID-19. Here the CDR3 reads CASRAWDTEAFF. The DNA for the CDR3 is TGCGCCAGCAGAGCGTGGGACACTGAAGCTTTCTTT.